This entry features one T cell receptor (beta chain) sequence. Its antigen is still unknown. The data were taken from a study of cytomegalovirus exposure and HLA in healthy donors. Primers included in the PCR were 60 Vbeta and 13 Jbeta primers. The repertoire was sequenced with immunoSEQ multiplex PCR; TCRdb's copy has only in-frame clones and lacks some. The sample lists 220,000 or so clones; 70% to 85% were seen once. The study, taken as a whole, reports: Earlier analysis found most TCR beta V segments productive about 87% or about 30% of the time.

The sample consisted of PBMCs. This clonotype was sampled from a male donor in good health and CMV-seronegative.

The CDR3 sequence is CASSIEVGRGPSTGELFF. The CDR3 DNA reads TGTGCCAGTAGTATCGAGGTGGGGAGGGGACCCTCAACCGGGGAGCTGTTTTTT. The chain uses TRBV19 and TRBJ2-2; the match to TRBD2 covers 7 bases. With V trimmed by 3 bases and J by 5 bases, 15 bases remained unmatched. Looked up from germline, CDR1 is LNHDA and CDR2 is SQIVND (reference sequence). The length of the CDR3 is 18 residues.